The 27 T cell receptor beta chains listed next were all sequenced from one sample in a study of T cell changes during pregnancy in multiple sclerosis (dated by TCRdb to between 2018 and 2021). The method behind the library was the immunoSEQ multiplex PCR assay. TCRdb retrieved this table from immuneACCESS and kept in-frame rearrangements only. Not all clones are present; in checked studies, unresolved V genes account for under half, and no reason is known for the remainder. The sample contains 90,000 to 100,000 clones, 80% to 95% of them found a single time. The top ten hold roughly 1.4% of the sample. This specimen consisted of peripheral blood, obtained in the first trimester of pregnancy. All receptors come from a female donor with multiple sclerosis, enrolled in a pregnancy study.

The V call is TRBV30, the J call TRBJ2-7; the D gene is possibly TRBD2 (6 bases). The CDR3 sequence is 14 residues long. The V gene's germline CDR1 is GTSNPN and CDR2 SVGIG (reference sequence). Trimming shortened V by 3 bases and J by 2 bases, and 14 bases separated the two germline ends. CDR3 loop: CAWRPGVIPYEQYF. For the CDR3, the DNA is TGTGCCTGGAGACCGGGAGTCATCCCCTACGAGCAGTACTTC.

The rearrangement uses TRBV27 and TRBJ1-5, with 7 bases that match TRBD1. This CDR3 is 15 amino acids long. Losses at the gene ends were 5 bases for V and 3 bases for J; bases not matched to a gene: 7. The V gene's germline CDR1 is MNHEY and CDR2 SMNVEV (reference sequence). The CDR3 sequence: CASSTRTGLNQPQHF. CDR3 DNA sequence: TGTGCCAGCAGTACCCGGACAGGTCTCAATCAGCCCCAGCATTTT.

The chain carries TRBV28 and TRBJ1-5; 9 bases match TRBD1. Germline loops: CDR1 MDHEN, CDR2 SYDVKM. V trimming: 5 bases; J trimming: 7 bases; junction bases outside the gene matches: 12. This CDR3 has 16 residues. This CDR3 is CASSPLGTGFGQPQHF. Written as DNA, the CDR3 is TGTGCCAGCAGTCCCCTCGGGACAGGGTTCGGGCAGCCCCAGCATTTT.

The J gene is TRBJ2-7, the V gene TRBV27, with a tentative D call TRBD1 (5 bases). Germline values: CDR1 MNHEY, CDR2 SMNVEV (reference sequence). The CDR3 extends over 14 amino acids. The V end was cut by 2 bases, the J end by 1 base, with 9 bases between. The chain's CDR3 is CASSLNQGSYEQYF. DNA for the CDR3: TGTGCCAGCAGTTTAAACCAGGGTTCCTACGAGCAGTACTTC.

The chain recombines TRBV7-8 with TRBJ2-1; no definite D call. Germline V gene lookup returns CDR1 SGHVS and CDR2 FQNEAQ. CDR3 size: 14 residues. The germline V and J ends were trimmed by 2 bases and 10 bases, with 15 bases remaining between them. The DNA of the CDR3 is TGTGCCAGCAGCTTATTCGAACTAAACACGGAGCAGTTCTTC. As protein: CASSLFELNTEQFF.

The CDR3 loop reads CASRRQGAVTEAFF. The CDR3 nucleotides read TGTGCCAGCAGACGACAGGGGGCTGTCACTGAAGCTTTCTTT. This chain joins TRBV27 and TRBJ1-1, with 10 bases identical to TRBD1. CDR1 and CDR2 (germline): MNHEY, SMNVEV (reference sequence). The CDR3 has 14 residues. V was clipped by 6 bases and J by 4 bases; unmatched bases: 5.

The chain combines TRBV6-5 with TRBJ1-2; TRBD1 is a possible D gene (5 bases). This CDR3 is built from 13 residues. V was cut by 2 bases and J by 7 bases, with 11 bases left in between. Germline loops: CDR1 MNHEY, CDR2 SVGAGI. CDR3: CASSYAGKAGYTF. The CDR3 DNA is TGTGCCAGCAGTTACGCAGGGAAGGCTGGCTACACCTTC.

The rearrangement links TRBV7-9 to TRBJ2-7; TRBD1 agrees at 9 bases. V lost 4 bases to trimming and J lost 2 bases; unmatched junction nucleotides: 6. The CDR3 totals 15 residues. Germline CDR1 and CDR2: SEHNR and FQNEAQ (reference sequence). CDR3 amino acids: CASSWDRDSTYEQYF. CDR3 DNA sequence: TGTGCCAGCAGCTGGGACAGGGACTCAACCTACGAGCAGTACTTC.

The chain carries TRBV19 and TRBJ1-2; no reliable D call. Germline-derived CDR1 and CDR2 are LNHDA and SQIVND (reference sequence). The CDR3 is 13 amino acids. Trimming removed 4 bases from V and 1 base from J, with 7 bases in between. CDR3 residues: CASSTGINYGYTF. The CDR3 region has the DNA TGTGCCAGTAGTACCGGTATTAACTATGGCTACACCTTC. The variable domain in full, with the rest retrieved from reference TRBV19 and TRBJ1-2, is DGGITQSPKYLFRKEGQNVTLSCEQNLNHDAMYWYRQDPGQGLRLIYYSQIVNDFQKGDIAEGYSVSREKKESFPLTVTSAQKNPTAFYLCASSTGINYGYTFGSGTRLTVV.

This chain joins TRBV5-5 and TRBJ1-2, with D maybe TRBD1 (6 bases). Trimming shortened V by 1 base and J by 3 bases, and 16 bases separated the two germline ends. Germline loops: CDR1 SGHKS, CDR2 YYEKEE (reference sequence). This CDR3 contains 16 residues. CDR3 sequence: CASSLIQGSEDYGYTF. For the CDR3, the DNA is TGTGCCAGCAGCTTGATCCAGGGGTCGGAGGACTATGGCTACACCTTC.

CDR3 sequence (DNA): TGTGCCAGCAGTGAGAGGGCTTTTGGCAATCAGCCCCAGCATTTT. It translates to CASSERAFGNQPQHF. V is TRBV2 and J is TRBJ1-5; D uncertain. V was pared by 3 bases and J by 2 bases, with 11 bases between. CDR1 and CDR2 from the germline V gene are SNHLY and FYNNEI. This CDR3 comprises 15 residues.

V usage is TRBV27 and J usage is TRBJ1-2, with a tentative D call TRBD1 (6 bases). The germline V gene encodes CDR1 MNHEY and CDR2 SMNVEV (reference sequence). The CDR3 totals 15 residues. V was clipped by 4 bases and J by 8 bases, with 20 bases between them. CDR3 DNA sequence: TGTGCCAGCAGTTCGCCGCTCCAGGGGAAGGACGGCTACACCTTC. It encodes CASSSPLQGKDGYTF.

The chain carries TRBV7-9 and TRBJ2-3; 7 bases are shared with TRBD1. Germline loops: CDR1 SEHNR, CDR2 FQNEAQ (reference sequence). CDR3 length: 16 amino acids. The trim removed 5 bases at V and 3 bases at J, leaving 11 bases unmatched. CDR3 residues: CASSPRQGEETDTQYF. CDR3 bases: TGTGCCAGCAGCCCACGGCAGGGGGAAGAGACAGATACGCAGTATTTT.

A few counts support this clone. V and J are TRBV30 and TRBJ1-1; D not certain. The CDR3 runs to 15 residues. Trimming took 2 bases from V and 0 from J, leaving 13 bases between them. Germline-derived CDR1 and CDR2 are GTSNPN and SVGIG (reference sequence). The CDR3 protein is CAWSSWGGLNTEAFF. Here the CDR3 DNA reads TGTGCCTGGAGTTCCTGGGGAGGGCTGAACACTGAAGCTTTCTTT.

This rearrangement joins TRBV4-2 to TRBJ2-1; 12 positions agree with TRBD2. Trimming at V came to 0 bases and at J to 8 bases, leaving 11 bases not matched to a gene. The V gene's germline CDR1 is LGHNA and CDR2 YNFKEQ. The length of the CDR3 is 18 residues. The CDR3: CASSQETRLAGAYYEQFF. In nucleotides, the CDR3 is TGTGCCAGCAGCCAAGAAACCCGACTAGCGGGAGCCTATTATGAGCAGTTCTTC.

CDR3 sequence (DNA): TGTGCCAGCAGTTCGACAGGGACGGGGGGCTACACCTTC. Its translation: CASSSTGTGGYTF. The chain uses TRBV27 and TRBJ1-2; 7 nucleotides agree with TRBD1. Per the germline V gene, CDR1 is MNHEY and CDR2 is SMNVEV (reference sequence). V lost 4 bases and J lost 8; bases outside the gene matches: 7. The CDR3 covers 13 residues.

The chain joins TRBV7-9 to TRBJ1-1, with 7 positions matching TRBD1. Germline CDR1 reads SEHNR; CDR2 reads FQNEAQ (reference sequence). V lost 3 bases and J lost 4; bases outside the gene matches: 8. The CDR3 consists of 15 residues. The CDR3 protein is CASSFPTGTTTEAFF. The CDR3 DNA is TGTGCCAGCAGCTTTCCGACAGGGACGACCACTGAAGCTTTCTTT.

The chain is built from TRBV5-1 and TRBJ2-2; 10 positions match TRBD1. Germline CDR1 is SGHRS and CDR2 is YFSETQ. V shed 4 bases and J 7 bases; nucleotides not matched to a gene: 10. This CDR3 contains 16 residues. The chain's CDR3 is CASSLRTGGTDGELFF. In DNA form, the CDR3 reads TGCGCCAGCAGCCTGCGGACAGGGGGAACAGACGGGGAGCTGTTTTTT. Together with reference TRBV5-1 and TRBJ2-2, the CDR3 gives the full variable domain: KAGVTQTPRYLIKTRGQQVTLSCSPISGHRSVSWYQQTPGQGLQFLFEYFSETQRNKGNFPGRFSGRQFSNSRSEMNVSTLELGDSALYLCASSLRTGGTDGELFFGEGSRLTVL.

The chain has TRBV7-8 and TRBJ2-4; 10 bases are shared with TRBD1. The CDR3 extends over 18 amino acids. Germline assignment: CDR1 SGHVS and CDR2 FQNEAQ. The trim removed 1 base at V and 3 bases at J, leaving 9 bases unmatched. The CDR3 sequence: CASSLEGDRGFVKNIQYF. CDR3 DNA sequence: TGTGCCAGCAGCTTAGAAGGGGACAGGGGATTTGTCAAAAACATTCAGTACTTC.

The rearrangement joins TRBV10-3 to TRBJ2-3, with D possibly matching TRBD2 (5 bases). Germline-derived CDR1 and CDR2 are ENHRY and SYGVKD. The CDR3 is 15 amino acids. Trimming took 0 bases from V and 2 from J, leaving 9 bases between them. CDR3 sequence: CAISESAVSTDTQYF. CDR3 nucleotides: TGTGCCATCAGTGAGTCAGCGGTCTCCACAGATACGCAGTATTTT.

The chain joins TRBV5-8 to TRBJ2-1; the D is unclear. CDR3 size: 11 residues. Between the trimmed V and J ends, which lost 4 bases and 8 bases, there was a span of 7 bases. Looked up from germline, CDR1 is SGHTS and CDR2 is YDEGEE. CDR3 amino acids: CASSLRYEQFF. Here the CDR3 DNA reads TGTGCCAGCAGCCTACGCTATGAGCAGTTCTTC.

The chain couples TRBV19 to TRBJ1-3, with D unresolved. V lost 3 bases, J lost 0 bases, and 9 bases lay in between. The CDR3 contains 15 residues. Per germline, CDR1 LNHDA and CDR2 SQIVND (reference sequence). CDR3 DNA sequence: TGTGCCAGTAGTATGCGGGCCCTCTCTGGAAACACCATATATTTT. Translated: CASSMRALSGNTIYF.

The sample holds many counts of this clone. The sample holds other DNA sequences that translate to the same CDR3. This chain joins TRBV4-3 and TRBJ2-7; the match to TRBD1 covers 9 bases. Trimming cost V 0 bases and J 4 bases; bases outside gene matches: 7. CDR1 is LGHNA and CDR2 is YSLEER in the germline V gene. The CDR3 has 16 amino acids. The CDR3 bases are TGCGCCAGCAGCCAAGACCCGGGACAGGGAAGGTACGAGCAGTACTTC. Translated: CASSQDPGQGRYEQYF.

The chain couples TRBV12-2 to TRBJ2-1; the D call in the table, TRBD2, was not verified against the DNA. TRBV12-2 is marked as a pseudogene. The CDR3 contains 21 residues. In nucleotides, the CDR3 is TGTGCAAGTCGCTTAACTTCCTACAGGGACCGAAGCGGGAGAGGCGGCAATGAGCAGTTCTTC. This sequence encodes CASRLTSYRDRSGRGGNEQFF.

The CDR3 nucleotides are TGTGCCAGCAGCGTAGAGGGACTAGACGAGCAGTACTTC. It specifies CASSVEGLDEQYF. The gene calls are TRBV9 and TRBJ2-7; the match to TRBD2 covers 8 bases. Germline lookup yields CDR1 SGDLS and CDR2 YYNGEE. The CDR3 loop spans 13 amino acids. V dropped 0 bases and J dropped 5; count of bases not matched to a gene: 1.

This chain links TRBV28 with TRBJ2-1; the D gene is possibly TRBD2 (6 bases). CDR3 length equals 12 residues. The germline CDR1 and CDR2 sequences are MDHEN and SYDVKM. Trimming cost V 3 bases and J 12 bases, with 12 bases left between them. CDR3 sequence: CASSFGYGGQFF. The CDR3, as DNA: TGTGCCAGCAGTTTTGGCTACGGGGGGCAGTTCTTC.

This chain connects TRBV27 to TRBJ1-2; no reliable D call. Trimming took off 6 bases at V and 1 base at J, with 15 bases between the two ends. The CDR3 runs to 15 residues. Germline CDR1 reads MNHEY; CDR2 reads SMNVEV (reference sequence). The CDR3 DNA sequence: TGTGCCAGCAGCGGCCCACTGGGGAGTAACTATGGCTACACCTTC. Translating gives CASSGPLGSNYGYTF.